This T cell receptor beta chain was obtained from a study of blood T cells in healthy people across ages. Findings and caveats of the study: Researchers judged that diversity estimates from one million T cells fell short of true values.

This clonotype was detected a few times. Its target is not known. CDR1 and CDR2 from the germline V gene are SEHNR and FQNEAQ (reference sequence). V lost 5 bases and J 0 bases, leaving 10 bases between the germline ends. There are 15 residues in the CDR3. A sample-barcoded 5' primer and a J-beta primer mix were used in a second PCR of roughly 7 to 11 cycles. TCRdb redid the calling of the 5' RACE reads with MiXCR, one entry per CDR3 protein. The sample yields 1.5 million or so distinct CDR3 sequences, approximately 43% seen once. The TCR was taken from a woman in her late teens or twenties in good health. V gene TRBV7-9 combines with J gene TRBJ1-4, with D perhaps TRBD1 (5 bases). The sample consisted of blood. The CDR3 DNA follows: TGTGCCAGCAGCAAGGGGAGTGCAACTAATGAAAAACTGTTTTTT. Its translation is CASSKGSATNEKLFF.